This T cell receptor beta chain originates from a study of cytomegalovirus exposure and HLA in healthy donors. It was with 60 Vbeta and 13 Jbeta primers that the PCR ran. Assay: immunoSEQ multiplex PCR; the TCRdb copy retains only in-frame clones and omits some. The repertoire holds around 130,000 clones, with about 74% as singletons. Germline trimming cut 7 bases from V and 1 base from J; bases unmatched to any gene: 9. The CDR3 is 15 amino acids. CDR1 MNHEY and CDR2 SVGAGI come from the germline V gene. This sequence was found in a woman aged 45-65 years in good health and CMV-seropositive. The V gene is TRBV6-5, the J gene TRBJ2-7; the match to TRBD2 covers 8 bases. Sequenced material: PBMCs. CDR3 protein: CASTRGAGGSYEQYF. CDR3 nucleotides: TGTGCCAGCACCCGGGGCGCGGGGGGTTCCTACGAGCAGTACTTC.